The rows below give T cell receptor beta chains drawn from one sample of a study of T cell responses to AZD1222 COVID-19 vaccine. TCRdb's copy holds only in-frame clones and misses some; the assay was immunoSEQ multiplex PCR. The sample lists 90,000 to 150,000 clones; 70% to 90% were seen once. The sequenced sample was peripheral blood, obtained on day 0 of AZD1222 vaccination. Receptors originate from an adult in good health. Each CDR3 is given with its conserved first and last residue. The order of the fields is CDR3 protein, CDR3 DNA, V gene, D gene, J gene. D genes are given only for firm matches.

CASSESTGRETQYF,TGTGCCAGCAGTGAAAGTACAGGGAGGGAGACCCAGTACTTC,TRBV6-1,-,TRBJ2-5
CASSGPNTGELFF,TGCGCCAGCAGTGGACCAAACACCGGGGAGCTGTTTTTT,TRBV10-1,-,TRBJ2-2
CAGSATGTSYNEQFF,TGTGCCGGCAGCGCGACAGGGACTTCCTACAATGAGCAGTTCTTC,TRBV9,-,TRBJ2-1
CAPSKMGTAGTQYF,TGCGCCCCCAGCAAGATGGGGACAGCAGGGACCCAGTACTTC,TRBV4-1,TRBD1,TRBJ2-5
CASRRESADTQYF,TGTGCCAGCAGGCGGGAGTCCGCAGATACGCAGTATTTT,TRBV28,TRBD2,TRBJ2-3
CASSPYNSPLHF,TGTGCCAGCTCACCATACAATTCACCCCTCCACTTT,TRBV18,-,TRBJ1-6
CASLGVTYNEQFF,TGTGCCAGCCTGGGGGTGACCTACAATGAGCAGTTCTTC,TRBV2,-,TRBJ2-1
CASLPGLAGDTQYF,TGTGCCAGCTTACCGGGACTAGCGGGAGATACGCAGTATTTT,TRBV2,TRBD2,TRBJ2-3
CASSRGPDSEQFF,TGTGCCAGCAGCAGAGGACCCGACTCTGAGCAGTTCTTC,TRBV3-1/TRBV3-2,-,TRBJ2-1
CASSPQGYKDTQYF,TGTGCCAGCAGCCCACAGGGTTATAAAGATACGCAGTATTTT,TRBV27,-,TRBJ2-3
CASSSTANYGYTF,TGTGCCAGCAGCTCGACAGCTAACTATGGCTACACCTTC,TRBV7-3,-,TRBJ1-2
CASSAVAGVADTQYF,TGTGCCAGCAGCGCCGTAGCGGGAGTGGCAGATACGCAGTATTTT,TRBV9,TRBD2,TRBJ2-3
CASSDNRGNEKLFF,TGTGCCAGCAGCGACAACCGCGGTAATGAAAAACTGTTTTTT,TRBV6-5,-,TRBJ1-4
CASSEIWSNTEAFF,TGTGCCAGCAGTGAAATATGGAGTAACACTGAAGCTTTCTTT,TRBV6-1,-,TRBJ1-1
CAWGGVRETQYF,TGTGCCTGGGGGGGTGTTAGGGAGACCCAGTACTTC,TRBV30,-,TRBJ2-5
CASSLDGELFF,TGTGCCAGCTCACTTGACGGGGAGCTGTTTTTT,TRBV18,-,TRBJ2-2
CASSSVGQQGNYGYTF,TGCGCCAGCAGCTCCGTCGGACAGCAAGGAAACTATGGCTACACCTTC,TRBV5-1,-,TRBJ1-2